One TCR beta chain is described in this entry. Everyone who took part was about 18 to 89 years old, and they came from 24 US areas. The record originates from a study of blood T cell repertoires in COVID-19. Study-level background: PBMCs, B-cell-depleted T cells, or T cells provided the cDNA or gDNA that made up the material.

This table comes from immunoSEQ multiplex PCR, and its TCRdb copy is limited to in-frame clones, with some not included. Among 350,000 to 450,000 clones listed, roughly nine tenths were seen once. With 3 bases removed from V and 4 bases from J, the gap between germline ends came to 10 bases. Germline V gives CDR1 MDHEN, CDR2 SYDVKM. The CDR3 contains 14 residues. The chain joins TRBV28 to TRBJ1-5, with TRBD1 as a possible D gene (6 bases). The clonotype originates from a woman aged 25-40 years who had recovered from COVID-19. Specimen: PBMCs or T cells enriched from blood (not recorded which). The CDR3 loop is CASSFRGENQPQHF. CDR3 DNA: TGTGCCAGCAGTTTCAGGGGAGAAAATCAGCCCCAGCATTTT.